These T cell receptor beta chains were read from a single sample in a study of T cell repertoires in cytomegalovirus infection. MiXCR was run by TCRdb on the reads, yielding one entry per CDR3 protein. The table shows 55,000 to 70,000 distinct CDR3 sequences, with 33% occurring only once. These TCRs' antigens remain unknown. Sequences were obtained from PBMCs, sequenced either directly or after in vitro stimulation (not recorded which). Source of these receptors: a human donor in good health (CMV status not recorded). Some clones in this sample may be carry-over from other donors' samples. Both conserved end residues are part of each CDR3. Each record gives: clone size, D gene, V gene, J gene, CDR3 DNA, CDR3 protein. The D gene is left open where the match is weak. Clone size is not always given. Where it is, it says once, few, many or a class for expanded clones.

clone size: -
D gene: -
V gene: TRBV3-1
J gene: TRBJ1-4
CDR3 DNA: TGTGCCAGCAGCGCCCAGGTCACTAATGAAAAACTGTTTTTT
CDR3 protein: CASSAQVTNEKLFF

clone size: once
D gene: TRBD2
V gene: TRBV20-1
J gene: TRBJ2-1
CDR3 DNA: TGCAGTGCCTTAAGACTAGCGGGAGGGATATACAATGAGCAGTTCTTC
CDR3 protein: CSALRLAGGIYNEQFF

clone size: few
D gene: TRBD2
V gene: TRBV6-1
J gene: TRBJ2-7
CDR3 DNA: TGTGCCAGCACCCCAAACCTAGGCGGGGGGGCATCCTACGAGCAGTACTTC
CDR3 protein: CASTPNLGGGASYEQYF

clone size: -
D gene: TRBD1
V gene: TRBV15
J gene: TRBJ1-4
CDR3 DNA: TGTGCCACCAGCAGGCATAGGCAGGGGGAGGAAAAACTGTTTTTT
CDR3 protein: CATSRHRQGEEKLFF

clone size: -
D gene: -
V gene: TRBV6-8
J gene: TRBJ2-7
CDR3 DNA: TGTGCCAGCAGTTCCCCGAAGGTTTCCTACGAGCAGTACTTC
CDR3 protein: CASSSPKVSYEQYF

clone size: few
D gene: -
V gene: TRBV6-1
J gene: TRBJ2-3
CDR3 DNA: TGTGCCAGCAGCCGGGACCCCAGCACAGATACGCAGTATTTT
CDR3 protein: CASSRDPSTDTQYF

clone size: -
D gene: TRBD2
V gene: TRBV7-2
J gene: TRBJ2-5
CDR3 DNA: TGTGCCAGCGGTTTTTCGTGGGGGGGCCAAGAGACCCAGTACTTC
CDR3 protein: CASGFSWGGQETQYF

clone size: -
D gene: -
V gene: TRBV4-1
J gene: TRBJ2-5
CDR3 DNA: TGCGCCAGCAGCCAAGATAAGACGGGAGAAGAGACCCAGTACTTC
CDR3 protein: CASSQDKTGEETQYF

clone size: -
D gene: -
V gene: TRBV18
J gene: TRBJ1-6
CDR3 DNA: TGTGCCAGCTCACCACAGCGAGCGGTGGAATCCCTCCACTTT
CDR3 protein: CASSPQRAVESLHF

clone size: medium-sized
D gene: -
V gene: TRBV28
J gene: TRBJ1-1
CDR3 DNA: TGTGCCAGCAGTTTCGGGGGGCAGGGGATGTATTTCGCTGAAGCTTTCTTT
CDR3 protein: CASSFGGQGMYFAEAFF

clone size: -
D gene: TRBD1
V gene: TRBV10-3
J gene: TRBJ1-1
CDR3 DNA: TGTGCCATCCGGGGACAGGGGTTGGCTGAAGCTTTCTTT
CDR3 protein: CAIRGQGLAEAFF

clone size: few
D gene: -
V gene: TRBV6-2/TRBV6-3
J gene: TRBJ2-1
CDR3 DNA: TGTGCCAGCAGGCCGGGCGGACAGCTCCTCTACAATGAGCAGTTCTTC
CDR3 protein: CASRPGGQLLYNEQFF

clone size: -
D gene: -
V gene: TRBV7-9
J gene: TRBJ2-3
CDR3 DNA: TGTGCCAGCAGCCGTACGCGGGGCGGGACGGCAGATACGCAGTATTTT
CDR3 protein: CASSRTRGGTADTQYF

clone size: few
D gene: -
V gene: TRBV12-3/TRBV12-4
J gene: TRBJ2-2
CDR3 DNA: TGTGCCAGCAGTTTAGGCTCCGGGGAGCTGTTTTTT
CDR3 protein: CASSLGSGELFF

clone size: many
D gene: -
V gene: TRBV7-2
J gene: TRBJ1-2
CDR3 DNA: TGTGCCAGCAGCTTAGGGGCGGCCTATGGCTACACCTTC
CDR3 protein: CASSLGAAYGYTF

clone size: -
D gene: TRBD1
V gene: TRBV7-6
J gene: TRBJ2-7
CDR3 DNA: TGTGCCAGCAGCCACAGGGGAAATTACGAGCAGTACTTC
CDR3 protein: CASSHRGNYEQYF

clone size: many
D gene: -
V gene: TRBV5-1
J gene: TRBJ2-2
CDR3 DNA: TGCGCCAGCAGCTTCTACAGGGCCGGGGAGCTGTTTTTT
CDR3 protein: CASSFYRAGELFF

clone size: few
D gene: TRBD1
V gene: TRBV5-4
J gene: TRBJ2-1
CDR3 DNA: TGTGCCAGCAGCTTCGACAGGGGCAATGAGCAGTTCTTC
CDR3 protein: CASSFDRGNEQFF

clone size: few
D gene: TRBD1
V gene: TRBV20-1
J gene: TRBJ2-5
CDR3 DNA: TGCAGTGCTAGACCTGACAGGGGCCTCGGGGAGACCCAGTACTTC
CDR3 protein: CSARPDRGLGETQYF

clone size: -
D gene: -
V gene: TRBV4-3
J gene: TRBJ2-1
CDR3 DNA: TGCGCCAGCAGCCAAGACGGACTCACCACTGGTCGGAATGAGCAGTTCTTC
CDR3 protein: CASSQDGLTTGRNEQFF

clone size: once
D gene: -
V gene: TRBV18
J gene: TRBJ2-5
CDR3 DNA: TGTGCCAGCTCACCCCCGACCGTCGGAGGGGAGACCCAGTACTTC
CDR3 protein: CASSPPTVGGETQYF

clone size: few
D gene: TRBD2
V gene: TRBV27
J gene: TRBJ2-1
CDR3 DNA: TGTGCCAGCAGTACATCGGGACTAGCGGGATTTAATCCCTACAATGAGCAGTTCTTC
CDR3 protein: CASSTSGLAGFNPYNEQFF

clone size: few
D gene: -
V gene: TRBV7-9
J gene: TRBJ2-7
CDR3 DNA: TGTGCCAGCAGCGGCGACAGAGACTACGAGCAGTACTTC
CDR3 protein: CASSGDRDYEQYF

clone size: few
D gene: -
V gene: TRBV7-9
J gene: TRBJ1-1
CDR3 DNA: TGTGCCAGCAGCCCTGTACAGGAAGCTTTCTTT
CDR3 protein: CASSPVQEAFF

clone size: once
D gene: TRBD1
V gene: TRBV4-2
J gene: TRBJ1-5
CDR3 DNA: TGTGCCAGCAGCCAAGATGACAGGGATCAGCCCCAGCATTTT
CDR3 protein: CASSQDDRDQPQHF

clone size: -
D gene: -
V gene: TRBV7-6
J gene: TRBJ2-7
CDR3 DNA: TGTGCCAGCAGCTTAGGATGGGGGAGCTCCTACGAGCAGTACTTC
CDR3 protein: CASSLGWGSSYEQYF

clone size: -
D gene: TRBD2
V gene: TRBV6-8
J gene: TRBJ2-6
CDR3 DNA: TGTGCCAGCAGGACCGGCGGGGGGATGGCTGGGGCCAACGTCCTGACTTTC
CDR3 protein: CASRTGGGMAGANVLTF

clone size: many
D gene: -
V gene: TRBV7-8
J gene: TRBJ1-3
CDR3 DNA: TGTGCCAGCAGCTTAGGGCTACAGCACACCATATATTTT
CDR3 protein: CASSLGLQHTIYF

clone size: -
D gene: -
V gene: TRBV12-3/TRBV12-4
J gene: TRBJ1-2
CDR3 DNA: TGTGCCAGCACCTTAACAGGGAACTATGGCTACACCTTC
CDR3 protein: CASTLTGNYGYTF

clone size: -
D gene: TRBD2
V gene: TRBV12-3/TRBV12-4
J gene: TRBJ2-3
CDR3 DNA: TGTGCCAGCAGTGATTCAGCGGGAAAAAGGGAGGCAGATACGCAGTATTTT
CDR3 protein: CASSDSAGKREADTQYF

clone size: -
D gene: TRBD1
V gene: TRBV7-9
J gene: TRBJ1-1
CDR3 DNA: TGTGCCAGCAGCTTGGGCCACAGGGGAACTGAAGCTTTCTTT
CDR3 protein: CASSLGHRGTEAFF